This passage covers 6 T cell receptor beta chains from one sample sequenced in a study of cytomegalovirus exposure and HLA in healthy donors. Both 60 Vbeta primers and 13 Jbeta primers went into the PCR. Generated by immunoSEQ multiplex PCR, the TCRdb table keeps only in-frame clones and is missing some. The sample has some 190,000 clones, 70% to 90% seen once; the top ten hold 1.5% to 2%. Input material: PBMCs. These receptors were collected from a woman younger than 30 in good health and CMV-seronegative.

This clone came up once. V and J are TRBV19 and TRBJ1-5; D is unclear. The V gene's germline CDR1 is LNHDA and CDR2 SQIVND (reference sequence). V lost 5 bases, J lost 1 base, and 9 bases lay in between. The CDR3 totals 14 residues. In nucleotides, the CDR3 is TGTGCCAGTAGTGAGGTTACGAGCAATCAGCCCCAGCATTTT. Amino acid sequence: CASSEVTSNQPQHF.

The V and J genes are TRBV4-1 and TRBJ1-1; D is possibly TRBD1 (5 bases). Germline CDR1 MGHRA, CDR2 YSYEKL. The CDR3 is made up of 18 amino acids. Trimming removed 0 bases at V and 1 base at J, with 18 bases between. CDR3 DNA sequence: TGCGCCAGCAGCCAAGATCAGACCCTAGGGGTATCGAACACTGAAGCTTTCTTT. Translation gives CASSQDQTLGVSNTEAFF.

The V and J genes are TRBV6-5 and TRBJ2-1; D is ambiguous. The CDR3 runs 15 residues. Trimming took off 0 bases at V and 0 bases at J, with 6 bases between the two ends. Germline V CDR1 and CDR2: MNHEY, SVGAGI. This CDR3 reads CASSYSPGSYNEQFF. DNA for the CDR3: TGTGCCAGCAGTTACTCTCCGGGCTCCTACAATGAGCAGTTCTTC.

In DNA, the CDR3 is TGCGCCAGCAGTGCATCCCCCTCTAGCGGGGGGGCCGATACGCAGTATTTT. Translating gives CASSASPSSGGADTQYF. This rearrangement joins TRBV10-1 to TRBJ2-3; 12 bases are shared with TRBD2. This CDR3 is built from 17 residues. With V trimmed by 4 bases and J by 6 bases, 11 bases remained unmatched. Germline V lookup: CDR1 WNHNN, CDR2 SYGVQD (reference sequence).

This chain's CDR3 is CASSLPGTLGYEQYF. CDR3 bases: TGTGCCAGCAGCTTGCCCGGGACTCTTGGCTACGAGCAGTACTTC. The J gene is TRBJ2-7, the V gene TRBV11-2; D is perhaps TRBD2 (6 bases). The ends were cut back, 3 bases at V and 3 bases at J, with 15 bases in the middle. The CDR3 covers 15 residues. CDR1 and CDR2 (germline): SGHAT, FQNNGV.

V is TRBV7-6 and J is TRBJ2-7; TRBD1 agrees at 9 bases. Germline CDR1 is SGHVS and CDR2 is FNYEAQ. There are 13 residues in the CDR3. With V trimmed by 4 bases and J by 7 bases, 5 bases remained unmatched. The CDR3 sequence is CASSYRTGEEQYF. CDR3 sequence (DNA): TGTGCCAGCAGCTACCGGACAGGGGAAGAGCAGTACTTC.